Presented here are 9 T cell receptor beta chains from one specimen sequenced in a study of blood T cell repertoires in COVID-19. This table comes from immunoSEQ multiplex PCR, and its TCRdb copy is limited to in-frame clones, with some not included. Among about 140,000 clones listed, around four fifths were seen once. Material for sequencing was PBMCs or T cells enriched from blood (not recorded which). These receptors were collected from a woman between 40 and 50 years old who had recovered from COVID-19.

V usage is TRBV19 and J usage is TRBJ2-3; 7 bases are shared with TRBD2. CDR1 and CDR2 from the germline V gene are LNHDA and SQIVND (reference sequence). The CDR3 totals 15 residues. V shed 0 bases, J shed 4 bases, and the junction held 4 bases outside the gene matches. CDR3 nucleotide sequence: TGTGCCAGTAGTATAGATCGCCTAGCGGCAGATACGCAGTATTTT. This gives the protein CASSIDRLAADTQYF. Variable domain in full (rest from reference TRBV19 and TRBJ2-3): DGGITQSPKYLFRKEGQNVTLSCEQNLNHDAMYWYRQDPGQGLRLIYYSQIVNDFQKGDIAEGYSVSREKKESFPLTVTSAQKNPTAFYLCASSIDRLAADTQYFGPGTRLTVL.

The chain combines TRBV5-1 with TRBJ1-1, with 7 bases that match TRBD1. The CDR3 covers 18 residues. Germline CDR1 and CDR2: SGHRS and YFSETQ. V shed 4 bases and J 6 bases; nucleotides not matched to a gene: 21. The CDR3 DNA sequence: TGCGCCAGCAGCCCAGCGGCGGGGAACCTACAGGGGTTCTCTGAAGCTTTCTTT. The encoded protein is CASSPAAGNLQGFSEAFF.

This clone was seen a few times. The rearrangement uses TRBV5-6 and TRBJ2-3, with 10 nucleotides matching TRBD1. V lost 4 bases, J lost 4 bases, and 9 bases stayed unmatched. There are 16 residues in the CDR3. The V gene's germline CDR1 is SGHDT and CDR2 YYEEEE. DNA for the CDR3: TGTGCCAGCAGCAAAACCGGGACAGGGGCGGCAGATACGCAGTATTTT. Its translation is CASSKTGTGAADTQYF.

This clone was seen a single time. J is TRBJ2-7 and V is TRBV10-2; D perhaps matches TRBD2 (6 bases). The V and J ends lost 5 bases and 3 bases respectively, with 17 bases between them. The CDR3 length is 15 residues. Germline V gives CDR1 WSHSY, CDR2 SAAADI. The CDR3 DNA sequence: TGCGCCAGCAGTAACATAGCGGCGTTACTCTACGAGCAGTACTTC. Translated, it gives CASSNIAALLYEQYF.

J is TRBJ1-6 and V is TRBV5-1; no clear D. V dropped 0 bases and J dropped 5 bases, with 6 bases sitting between them. Germline assignment: CDR1 SGHRS and CDR2 YFSETQ. The CDR3 loop spans 14 amino acids. In nucleotides, the CDR3 is TGCGCCAGCAGCTTGGGGCAGGATAATTCACCCCTCCACTTT. This translates into CASSLGQDNSPLHF.

This chain connects TRBV28 to TRBJ1-2; D remains unclear. The CDR3 spans 14 residues. CDR1 and CDR2 from the germline V gene are MDHEN and SYDVKM. V lost 5 bases and J lost 0, with 10 bases in between. The CDR3 protein is CASSIQVANYGYTF. The DNA of the CDR3 is TGTGCCAGCAGTATCCAGGTTGCTAACTATGGCTACACCTTC.

The chain joins TRBV7-3 to TRBJ2-2; perhaps TRBD2 as D (5 bases). The CDR3 is made up of 13 amino acids. Germline CDR1 and CDR2: SGHTA and FQGTGA. The ends were cut back, 5 bases at V and 5 bases at J, with 9 bases in the middle. CDR3 loop: CASSQIATGELFF. The DNA for the CDR3 is TGTGCCAGCAGCCAAATAGCGACCGGGGAGCTGTTTTTT.

This clone was picked up one time. This chain uses TRBV5-1 with TRBJ1-4; no clear D gene. Germline values: CDR1 SGHRS, CDR2 YFSETQ. The CDR3 has 16 residues. V was clipped by 1 base and J by 8 bases, with 18 bases between them. CDR3 sequence (DNA): TGCGCCAGCAGCTTGTTTCCCCAGGAGGTAGGGGAAAAACTGTTTTTT. It translates to CASSLFPQEVGEKLFF. Together with reference TRBV5-1 and TRBJ1-4, the CDR3 gives the full variable domain: KAGVTQTPRYLIKTRGQQVTLSCSPISGHRSVSWYQQTPGQGLQFLFEYFSETQRNKGNFPGRFSGRQFSNSRSEMNVSTLELGDSALYLCASSLFPQEVGEKLFFGSGTQLSVL.

The genes are TRBV9 and TRBJ2-7; 10 bases align to TRBD2. With 0 bases clipped from V and 5 bases from J, the junction kept 8 bases outside the gene matches. The CDR3 is 16 amino acids. Germline V CDR1 and CDR2: SGDLS, YYNGEE. The CDR3 loop reads CASSVGSGRASDEQYF. The CDR3 region has the DNA TGTGCCAGCAGCGTAGGGAGCGGGAGGGCCTCAGACGAGCAGTACTTC. Using reference TRBV9 and TRBJ2-7 for the parts outside the CDR3, the full variable domain is DSGVTQTPKHLITATGQRVTLRCSPRSGDLSVYWYQQSLDQGLQFLIQYYNGEERAKGNILERFSAQQFPDLHSELNLSSLELGDSALYFCASSVGSGRASDEQYFGPGTRLTVT.